What follows are 20 T cell receptor beta chains derived from one specimen sequenced in a study of identical twins. TCRdb re-derived calls from the 5' RACE reads in MiXCR, one entry per CDR3 protein. The profile shows 200,000 to 300,000 distinct CDR3 sequences, about 13% of them singletons. This sample also appeared in a second study, on yellow fever vaccine responses in identical twins.

The sequenced sample was memory (CD45RO+) T cells sorted from blood. Every receptor here comes from a woman younger than 30 in good health.

The rearrangement links TRBV3-1 to TRBJ2-7, with 9 bases matching TRBD1. The germline CDR1 and CDR2 sequences are LGHDT and YNNKEL (reference sequence). The CDR3 runs 17 residues. V lost 7 bases, J lost 0 bases, and 13 bases stayed unmatched. CDR3 region: CASNIDPGQGNSYEQYF. The CDR3 bases are TGTGCCAGCAACATCGACCCGGGACAGGGTAACTCCTACGAGCAGTACTTC.

This clonotype showed up many times. The chain joins TRBV5-1 to TRBJ2-5, with a weak D call TRBD2 (6 bases). Trimming took 1 base from V and 0 from J, leaving 10 bases between them. This CDR3 spans 15 amino acids. In germline, CDR1 is SGHRS, CDR2 YFSETQ. CDR3 sequence: CASSLWAGHQETQYF. For the CDR3, the DNA is TGCGCCAGCAGCTTGTGGGCGGGACACCAAGAGACCCAGTACTTC.

This clonotype was seen a few times. The chain has TRBV27 and TRBJ2-3; maybe TRBD2 (5 bases). The CDR3 length is 14 residues. V was cut by 10 bases and J by 8 bases, with 22 bases left in between. Per germline, CDR1 MNHEY and CDR2 SMNVEV (reference sequence). CDR3 protein: CATVVPLVGVTQYF. For the CDR3, the DNA is TGTGCCACCGTAGTACCTCTCGTGGGAGTTACGCAGTATTTT.

In regard to this clonotype: Given a much more abundant clone one base away, this may be a read error. The V gene is TRBV6-1, the J gene TRBJ2-1, with TRBD2 matching over 7 bases. This CDR3 comprises 15 residues. Germline V gene lookup returns CDR1 MNHNS and CDR2 SASEGT. Trimming at V came to 10 bases and at J to 9 bases, leaving 18 bases not matched to a gene. The CDR3 bases are TGTGCCAACAGCCGTTTCAGCCTAGCGGACGGTGAGCAGTTCTTC. It is translated as CANSRFSLADGEQFF.

This clonotype was found a few times. The V and J genes are TRBV20-1 and TRBJ2-1; 7 positions match TRBD2. Germline CDR1 DFQATT, CDR2 SNEGSKA (reference sequence). After removal of 6 bases from V and 6 bases from J, the junction contained 11 bases not matched to a gene. CDR3 length: 14 residues. CDR3 in amino acids: CSAPWGGSGNEQFF. CDR3 bases: TGCAGTGCCCCGTGGGGCGGGAGTGGCAATGAGCAGTTCTTC.

CDR3 in DNA: TGTGCCACCAGCAGAGATTGGCGTGGGGCGGGACCAGACTACAATGAGCAGTTCTTC. The encoded protein is CATSRDWRGAGPDYNEQFF. This chain links TRBV15 with TRBJ2-1; TRBD2 is a possible D gene (6 bases). CDR1 is LNHNV and CDR2 is YYDKDF in the germline V gene (reference sequence). V lost 0 bases and J 3 bases, leaving 21 bases between the germline ends. The CDR3 is 19 amino acids.

The rearrangement uses TRBV6-1 and TRBJ2-7; D is ambiguous. Looked up from germline, CDR1 is MNHNS and CDR2 is SASEGT. V was cut by 10 bases and J by 2 bases, with 24 bases left in between. The CDR3 sequence is 16 residues long. The chain's CDR3 is CATATHLFGRTYEQYF. CDR3 DNA sequence: TGTGCCACCGCAACCCACCTCTTCGGCCGTACCTACGAGCAGTACTTC.

This clonotype came up many times. V and J are TRBV12-3 or TRBV12-4 and TRBJ2-1; 11 nucleotides match TRBD2. The V segment lost 6 bases and the J segment 7 bases; nucleotides outside the gene matches: 11. The CDR3 is 16 residues long. CDR3 region: CASSPAFRTSGNEQFF. CDR3 nucleotide sequence: TGTGCCAGCAGCCCAGCGTTTCGGACTAGCGGGAATGAGCAGTTCTTC.

This clonotype was counted only a few times. CDR3 loop: CASSPYNHQPQHF. The CDR3 nucleotides are TGTGCCAGCAGTCCATATAATCATCAGCCCCAGCATTTT. The gene calls are TRBV6-2 or TRBV6-3 and TRBJ1-5; D remains unclear. With 5 bases removed from V and 5 bases from J, the gap between germline ends came to 10 bases. Germline V gene lookup returns CDR1 MNHEY and CDR2 SVGEGT. This CDR3 has 13 residues.

This clonotype was detected many times. The chain links TRBV20-1 to TRBJ1-3; the D gene is possibly TRBD1 (5 bases). The V end was cut by 6 bases, the J end by 1 base, with 13 bases between. CDR1 is DFQATT, CDR2 SNEGSKA, per germline (reference sequence). The CDR3 loop spans 14 amino acids. In DNA, the CDR3 is TGCAGTGCCGAACACGGGGGATCTGGAAACACCATATATTTT. Translating it yields CSAEHGGSGNTIYF.

The sample holds a few counts of this clonotype. This chain links TRBV5-4 with TRBJ1-1, with TRBD1 as a possible D gene (5 bases). Trimming removed 4 bases at V and 4 bases at J, with 17 bases between. The CDR3 has 15 residues. Per germline, CDR1 SGHNT and CDR2 YYREEE (reference sequence). CDR3 region: CASSPSGTRSTEAFF. The CDR3 DNA sequence: TGTGCCAGCAGCCCTTCGGGGACGAGGAGCACTGAAGCTTTCTTT. Full variable domain (remainder filled in from reference TRBV5-4 and TRBJ1-1): ETGVTQSPTHLIKTRGQQVTLRCSSQSGHNTVSWYQQALGQGPQFIFQYYREEENGRGNFPPRFSGLQFPNYSSELNVNALELDDSALYLCASSPSGTRSTEAFFGQGTRLTVV.

The table lists this clonotype with many counts. The chain employs TRBV12-3 or TRBV12-4 and TRBJ2-5; TRBD1 matches at 7 bases. J lost 1 base, V lost 6 bases, and 5 bases had no gene match. The length of the CDR3 is 14 residues. CDR3 loop: CASRGTASQETQYF. The CDR3 DNA is TGTGCCAGCAGGGGGACAGCCTCCCAAGAGACCCAGTACTTC.

CDR3 amino acids: CASRIQGAASEQYF. The DNA for the CDR3 is TGTGCCAGCAGAATCCAGGGGGCAGCGAGTGAGCAGTACTTC. The chain recombines TRBV6-1 with TRBJ2-7, with 8 bases that match TRBD1. CDR1 and CDR2 (germline): MNHNS, SASEGT. Trimming cost V 6 bases and J 7 bases; bases outside gene matches: 11. This CDR3 is 14 amino acids long.

This clonotype was seen only a few times. The rearrangement links TRBV28 to TRBJ2-1; 8 positions agree with TRBD2. Trimming at V came to 8 bases and at J to 6 bases, leaving 9 bases not matched to a gene. Germline V lookup: CDR1 MDHEN, CDR2 SYDVKM. This CDR3 has 14 amino acids. CDR3 bases: TGTGCCAGCCGCTTCTCGGGGGGGGGCAATGAGCAGTTCTTC. Protein: CASRFSGGGNEQFF.

There are a few counts of this clonotype. The chain joins TRBV7-2 to TRBJ2-4; D is unclear. V was cut by 1 base and J by 7 bases, with 8 bases left in between. Germline V gives CDR1 SGHTA, CDR2 FQGNSA. The CDR3 runs 13 residues. The CDR3 is CASSLEGRNIQYF. For the CDR3, the DNA is TGTGCCAGCAGCTTAGAAGGCAGGAACATTCAGTACTTC.

This chain links TRBV9 with TRBJ2-2; maybe TRBD1 (6 bases). CDR1 and CDR2 from the germline V gene are SGDLS and YYNGEE. The CDR3 is 16 amino acids. The V end was cut by 0 bases, the J end by 4 bases, with 13 bases between. The CDR3 nucleotides read TGTGCCAGCAGCGTAGCTGCCAGGGGTGGCACCGGGGAGCTGTTTTTT. Translated, it gives CASSVAARGGTGELFF.

This clonotype has a handful of counts. V and J are TRBV18 and TRBJ1-5, with D tentatively TRBD1 (6 bases). The CDR3 extends over 14 amino acids. Germline V gives CDR1 KGHSH, CDR2 LQKENI. The ends were cut back, 4 bases at V and 5 bases at J, with 12 bases in the middle. The CDR3 nucleotides are TGTGCCAGCTCACGCCAACCAGGGGATCAGCCCCAGCATTTT. Its translation is CASSRQPGDQPQHF.

This clonotype was observed many times. The gene calls are TRBV29-1 and TRBJ2-7, with D perhaps matching TRBD2 (5 bases). The CDR3 length is 14 residues. Trimming took 2 bases from V and 6 from J, leaving 17 bases between them. Germline CDR1 SQVTM, CDR2 ANQGSEA. CDR3 residues: CSVESLRGSGEQYF. The CDR3 nucleotides read TGCAGCGTTGAATCACTGCGCGGGTCGGGCGAGCAGTACTTC.

The gene calls are TRBV7-8 and TRBJ2-1; D ambiguous. The CDR3 is 17 amino acids. Trimming removed 0 bases at V and 7 bases at J, with 19 bases between. Per germline, CDR1 SGHVS and CDR2 FQNEAQ. The CDR3 sequence: CASSLAFSVSWGNEQFF. The CDR3 nucleotides read TGTGCCAGCAGCTTAGCTTTTTCGGTTTCGTGGGGAAATGAGCAGTTCTTC.

This chain links TRBV6-1 with TRBJ2-2; D call uncertain. Per the germline V gene, CDR1 is MNHNS and CDR2 is SASEGT. V was cut by 8 bases and J by 0 bases, with 10 bases left in between. CDR3 length equals 14 residues. CDR3 in DNA: TGTGCCAGCTTTTATATCGCGAACACCGGGGAGCTGTTTTTT. Amino acids: CASFYIANTGELFF.